This T cell receptor (beta chain) is drawn from a study of blood T cell repertoires in COVID-19. As for the study in general: Italy, Spain and the United States were the sources of the convalescent and acute COVID-19 samples. T cells, B-cell-depleted T cells, or PBMCs provided the cDNA or gDNA that served as material.

As processed by the authors: Estimated nucleated cell counts came from reference gene primer amplification. The repertoire was sequenced with immunoSEQ multiplex PCR; TCRdb's copy has only in-frame clones and lacks some. V, J and clone size were drawn from that table, and D and trimming were deduced from the DNA. The data show around 250,000 clones, with roughly 90% seen just once and around 2.9% held by the top ten. Germline values: CDR1 MNHNS, CDR2 SASEGT. The V and J ends lost 2 bases and 4 bases respectively, with 6 bases between them. This CDR3 is built from 14 residues. The sequencing input was peripheral blood. The chain combines TRBV6-1 with TRBJ1-6, with D maybe TRBD1 (6 bases). The source is a woman under 40 with active or convalescent COVID-19. The CDR3 bases are TGTGCCAGCAGTGAACAGGGGTATAATTCACCCCTCCACTTT. Protein sequence: CASSEQGYNSPLHF.